Below, 25 T cell receptor beta chains from the same sample are listed, as sequenced in a study of blood T cells in healthy people across ages. The authors ran a second PCR of roughly 6 to 12 cycles using a sample-barcoded 5' primer and a J-beta primer mix. A single record per CDR3 protein comes from TCRdb applying MiXCR to the 5' RACE reads. This table has some 760,000 distinct CDR3 sequences, about 25% appearing once. These data are also associated with another study on T cells of mothers and their children.

Sequenced sample: blood. The receptors were sampled from a boy younger than 18 in good health.

The chain joins TRBV3-1 to TRBJ2-1; D gene uncertain. The J call may be in error: the DNA end matches TRBJ2-7 better. Germline V gene lookup returns CDR1 LGHDT and CDR2 YNNKEL (reference sequence). The CDR3 has 13 amino acids. The DNA for the CDR3 is TGTGCCAGCAGCCATCAAAACGTCCACGAGCAGTACTTC. This translates into CASSHQNVHEQYF.

The chain combines TRBV20-1 with TRBJ2-7; perhaps D is TRBD1 or TRBD2 (5 bases each). This CDR3 has 14 amino acids. Germline V gene lookup returns CDR1 DFQATT and CDR2 SNEGSKA (reference sequence). With 4 bases removed from V and 2 bases from J, the gap between germline ends came to 15 bases. For the CDR3, the DNA is TGCAGTGCTAAAGCGACGTTGGGGGCCTACGAGCAGTACTTC. Translated, it gives CSAKATLGAYEQYF.

This clonotype was seen a handful of times. This sequence joins TRBV20-1 and TRBJ2-7; 7 bases fit TRBD2. With 2 bases clipped from V and 3 bases from J, the junction kept 7 bases outside the gene matches. The CDR3 runs 14 residues. Germline V gene lookup returns CDR1 DFQATT and CDR2 SNEGSKA (reference sequence). The CDR3 DNA follows: TGCAGTGCTAGACCACAGCCGGGGGGCTACGAGCAGTACTTC. This gives the protein CSARPQPGGYEQYF.

The DNA for the CDR3 is TGTGCCAGCGGCGACCCGGGGGCGGGGGAGACCCAGTACTTC. Translating it yields CASGDPGAGETQYF. The chain carries TRBV7-2 and TRBJ2-5; either TRBD1 or TRBD2 may supply D (6 bases each). This CDR3 is 14 amino acids long. CDR1 and CDR2 from the germline V gene are SGHTA and FQGNSA. V was trimmed by 8 bases and J by 5 bases, leaving 18 bases between them. The whole variable domain, filled in from reference TRBV7-2 and TRBJ2-5, reads GAGVSQSPSNKVTEKGKDVELRCDPISGHTALYWYRQSLGQGLEFLIYFQGNSAPDKSGLPSDRFSAERTGGSVSTLTIQRTQQEDSAVYLCASGDPGAGETQYFGPGTRLLVL.

The chain carries TRBV7-3 and TRBJ2-1, with a weak D call TRBD1 (6 bases). This CDR3 comprises 15 residues. In germline, CDR1 is SGHTA, CDR2 FQGTGA. V shed 6 bases and J shed 1 base, with 13 bases lying between them. The CDR3 DNA reads as TGTGCCAGCAGTCAGGGGTCCCCGTCCTACAATGAGCAGTTCTTC. Translating gives CASSQGSPSYNEQFF.

In its sample, this clonotype was seen a few times. The chain employs TRBV7-6 and TRBJ2-7, with 9 bases matching TRBD1. CDR3 size: 16 residues. Germline trimming cut 1 base from V and 5 bases from J; bases unmatched to any gene: 9. CDR1 and CDR2 (germline): SGHVS, FNYEAQ. The DNA for the CDR3 is TGTGCCAGCAGCTTAGTTGGGAGGGACAGGGTAAACGAGCAGTACTTC. It codes for CASSLVGRDRVNEQYF.

The rearrangement joins TRBV6-2 or TRBV6-3 to TRBJ2-5, with 10 bases lining up with TRBD2. This CDR3 is built from 14 residues. Germline V lookup: CDR1 MNHEY, CDR2 SVGEGT. V trimming: 5 bases; J trimming: 5 bases; junction bases outside the gene matches: 5. This CDR3 is CASSQRLAGETQYF. For the CDR3, the DNA is TGTGCCAGCAGTCAGAGACTAGCGGGCGAGACCCAGTACTTC.

The chain uses TRBV7-9 and TRBJ2-7; TRBD1 aligns across 8 bases. CDR3 size: 16 residues. V was pared by 4 bases and J by 0 bases, with 8 bases of the junction left unmatched. Germline CDR1 and CDR2: SEHNR and FQNEAQ (reference sequence). CDR3: CASSSPGQVDSYEQYF. CDR3 nucleotides: TGTGCCAGCAGCTCGCCGGGACAGGTTGACTCCTACGAGCAGTACTTC.

The rearrangement uses TRBV5-1 and TRBJ2-7; D perhaps matches TRBD1 (6 bases). Per germline, CDR1 SGHRS and CDR2 YFSETQ. The CDR3 contains 13 residues. V shed 5 bases and J shed 5 bases, with 14 bases lying between them. CDR3 region: CASRDQGRDEQYF. The CDR3 region has the DNA TGCGCCAGCAGAGACCAGGGGCGGGACGAGCAGTACTTC.

This clonotype was detected only a few times. This chain connects TRBV2 to TRBJ2-7; the D call may be TRBD1 or TRBD2 (7 bases each). V lost 2 bases to trimming and J lost 7 bases, with 24 bases between them. From germline, CDR1 is SNHLY and CDR2 FYNNEI. CDR3 length: 17 amino acids. In nucleotides, the CDR3 is TGTGCCAGCAGTGAAAGACGACAGGGAGGGGGACTCGGTGAGCAGTACTTC. Its protein is CASSERRQGGGLGEQYF. The full variable domain, with the rest looked up from reference TRBV2 and TRBJ2-7, is EPEVTQTPSHQVTQMGQEVILRCVPISNHLYFYWYRQILGQKVEFLVSFYNNEISEKSEIFDDQFSVERPDGSNFTLKIRSTKLEDSAMYFCASSERRQGGGLGEQYFGPGTRLTVT.

This clonotype appeared a few times. J is TRBJ2-5 and V is TRBV7-6, with a possible D match to TRBD1 (6 bases). The J call is uncertain, as TRBJ2-1 better fits the DNA end. Germline lookup yields CDR1 SGHVS and CDR2 FNYEAQ. The CDR3 loop spans 14 amino acids. This CDR3 is CASSLSARGDEQFF. In DNA form, the CDR3 reads TGTGCCAGCAGCTTAAGTGCCAGGGGCGATGAGCAGTTCTTC.

The chain has TRBV5-6 and TRBJ2-1; tentative D call: TRBD2 (5 bases). Trimming took off 1 base at V and 1 base at J, with 12 bases between the two ends. Germline CDR1 reads SGHDT; CDR2 reads YYEEEE. The CDR3 has 16 amino acids. The CDR3 reads CASSLPGVASYNEQFF. The CDR3 coding sequence is TGTGCCAGCAGCTTGCCGGGCGTAGCGTCCTACAATGAGCAGTTCTTC.

In DNA form, the CDR3 reads TGCGCCAGCAGCTCTGGGGGCATTAGCTCTGGAAACACCATATATTTT. Translation gives CASSSGGISSGNTIYF. The J gene is TRBJ1-3, the V gene TRBV5-1; the D gene is possibly TRBD1 (6 bases). V was clipped by 3 bases and J by 0 bases, with 13 bases between them. This CDR3 spans 16 amino acids. Germline V gene lookup returns CDR1 SGHRS and CDR2 YFSETQ.

The rearrangement joins TRBV15 to TRBJ1-1; 9 positions agree with TRBD1. Germline V CDR1 and CDR2: LNHNV, YYDKDF (reference sequence). The CDR3 is made up of 14 amino acids. With 3 bases clipped from V and 11 bases from J, the junction kept 10 bases outside the gene matches. Here the CDR3 DNA reads TGTGCCACCAGCAGGGACAGGGGTCCCCGGGCGGCTTTCTTT. It yields the protein CATSRDRGPRAAFF.

The chain employs TRBV7-2 and TRBJ2-1; D not certain. The closer fit of TRBJ2-5 to the DNA end suggests the J call may be wrong. CDR3 length: 13 residues. Germline V gene sequence: CDR1 SGHTA, CDR2 FQGNSA. The CDR3, as DNA: TGTGCCAGCAGCTTAGTCGTTGCCGAGACCCAGTACTTC. Amino acid sequence: CASSLVVAETQYF.

The chain links TRBV20-1 to TRBJ1-4, with D maybe TRBD1 (5 bases). V was clipped by 1 base and J by 4 bases, with 13 bases between them. CDR1 DFQATT and CDR2 SNEGSKA come from the germline V gene (reference sequence). The CDR3 has 15 amino acids. The CDR3, as DNA: TGCAGTGCTAGAGTCCCCGGACACTTTAATGAAAAACTGTTTTTT. Translating gives CSARVPGHFNEKLFF.

Only a few counts were recorded for this clonotype. The rearrangement joins TRBV7-2 to TRBJ1-3; D perhaps matches TRBD1 (5 bases). The CDR3 loop spans 15 amino acids. Trimming stripped 5 bases from V and 1 base from J, with 12 bases between. Germline CDR1 is SGHTA and CDR2 is FQGNSA. The CDR3 coding sequence is TGTGCCAGCAGCCCGATCGGGGGATCTGGAAACACCATATATTTT. This codes for CASSPIGGSGNTIYF.

The V call is TRBV7-2, the J call TRBJ2-7, with TRBD1 matching over 7 bases. The DNA end lines up better with TRBJ2-4; the J call may be wrong. CDR1 and CDR2 from the germline V gene are SGHTA and FQGNSA. The CDR3 is 12 amino acids. CDR3 amino acids: CASSPEGAIQYF. CDR3 DNA sequence: TGTGCCAGCAGCCCTGAGGGGGCCATTCAGTACTTC.

This clonotype was counted a few times. The rearrangement uses TRBV28 and TRBJ2-7, with TRBD2 matching 7 bases. The CDR3 has 14 residues. Germline-derived CDR1 and CDR2 are MDHEN and SYDVKM. The V and J ends lost 5 bases and 1 base, in that order; junction bases with no gene match: 5. The CDR3 bases are TGTGCCAGCAGTAGACGGGGACTATCCTACGAGCAGTACTTC. The encoded protein is CASSRRGLSYEQYF. The entire variable domain, with the rest obtained from reference TRBV28 and TRBJ2-7, is as follows: DVKVTQSSRYLVKRTGEKVFLECVQDMDHENMFWYRQDPGLGLRLIYFSYDVKMKEKGDIPEGYSVSREKKERFSLILESASTNQTSMYLCASSRRGLSYEQYFGPGTRLTVT.

This clonotype was seen only a few times. The V gene is TRBV15, the J gene TRBJ1-2; D not certain. This CDR3 has 13 amino acids. Per germline, CDR1 LNHNV and CDR2 YYDKDF (reference sequence). Trimming stripped 9 bases from V and 3 bases from J, with 14 bases between. The CDR3 DNA reads as TGTGCCACTCAGGAAGGGTGGGACTATGGCTACACCTTC. This encodes CATQEGWDYGYTF.

The genes are TRBV10-3 and TRBJ2-5; D is perhaps TRBD1 (6 bases). TRBJ2-1 matches the DNA end more closely, so the J call is doubtful. This CDR3 region has 18 residues. CDR1 is ENHRY and CDR2 is SYGVKD in the germline V gene. This CDR3 is CAISESDARDNRMYEQFF. The CDR3 coding sequence is TGTGCCATCAGTGAGTCTGACGCCAGGGACAATCGAATGTATGAGCAGTTCTTC.

The V gene is TRBV5-1, the J gene TRBJ1-1; 8 bases are shared with TRBD1. Unmatched junction bases numbered 11, after V lost 4 bases and J lost 0 bases. The CDR3 has 17 amino acids. The germline V gene has CDR1 SGHRS and CDR2 YFSETQ. CDR3 nucleotides: TGCGCCAGCAGCCTAGGACAGGGTGGGCTCATGAACACTGAAGCTTTCTTT. It is translated as CASSLGQGGLMNTEAFF.

This clonotype showed up just a few times. The chain has TRBV28 and TRBJ1-6; no clear D. CDR3 length: 15 amino acids. Trimming took 6 bases from V and 0 from J, leaving 9 bases between them. The germline V gene has CDR1 MDHEN and CDR2 SYDVKM. The CDR3 DNA sequence: TGTGCCAGCAGGATTCGAAGCTCCTATAATTCACCCCTCCACTTT. It translates to CASRIRSSYNSPLHF.

This clonotype was seen a few times. The chain employs TRBV4-1 and TRBJ2-1; 8 bases are a match to TRBD2. This CDR3 has 14 amino acids. Germline assignment: CDR1 MGHRA and CDR2 YSYEKL. With 9 bases clipped from V and 8 bases from J, the junction kept 12 bases outside the gene matches. CDR3 bases: TGCGCCAGTAGAATGAGCGGGAGTCGGGATGAGCAGTTCTTC. As protein: CASRMSGSRDEQFF.

CDR3 sequence: CAISDEGADYEQYF. CDR3 in DNA: TGTGCCATCAGTGACGAGGGGGCTGACTACGAGCAGTACTTC. V gene TRBV10-3 combines with J gene TRBJ2-7, with 7 positions matching TRBD1. The J segment lost 3 bases and the V segment lost 3 bases, leaving 5 bases of the junction unmatched. Germline lookup yields CDR1 ENHRY and CDR2 SYGVKD. The CDR3 runs 14 residues.